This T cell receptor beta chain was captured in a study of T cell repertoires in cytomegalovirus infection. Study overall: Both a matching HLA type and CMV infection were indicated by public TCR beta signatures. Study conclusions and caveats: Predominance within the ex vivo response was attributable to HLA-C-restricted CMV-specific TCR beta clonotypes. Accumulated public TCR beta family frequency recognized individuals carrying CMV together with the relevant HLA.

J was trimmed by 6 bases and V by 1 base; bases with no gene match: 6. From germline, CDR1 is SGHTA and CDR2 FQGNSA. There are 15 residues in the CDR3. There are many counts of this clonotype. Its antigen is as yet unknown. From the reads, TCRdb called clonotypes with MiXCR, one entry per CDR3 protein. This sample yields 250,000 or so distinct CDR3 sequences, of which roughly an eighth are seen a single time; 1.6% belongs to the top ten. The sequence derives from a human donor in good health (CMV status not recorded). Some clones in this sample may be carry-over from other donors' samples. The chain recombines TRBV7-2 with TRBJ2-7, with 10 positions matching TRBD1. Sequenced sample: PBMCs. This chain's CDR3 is CASSLVGQGLAEQYF. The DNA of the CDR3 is TGTGCCAGCAGCTTAGTGGGACAGGGGCTTGCCGAGCAGTACTTC.